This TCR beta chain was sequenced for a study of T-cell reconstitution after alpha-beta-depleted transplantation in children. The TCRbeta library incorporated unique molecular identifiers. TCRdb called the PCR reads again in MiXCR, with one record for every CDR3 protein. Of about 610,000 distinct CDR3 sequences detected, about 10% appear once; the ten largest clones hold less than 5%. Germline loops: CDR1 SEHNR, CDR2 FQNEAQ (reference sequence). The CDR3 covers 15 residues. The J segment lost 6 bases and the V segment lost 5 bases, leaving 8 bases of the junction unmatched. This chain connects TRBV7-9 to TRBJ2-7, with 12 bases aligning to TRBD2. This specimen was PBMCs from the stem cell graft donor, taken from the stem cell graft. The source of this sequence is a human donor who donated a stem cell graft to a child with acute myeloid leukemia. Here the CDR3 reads CASSPTSGSRGEQYF. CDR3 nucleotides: TGTGCCAGCAGCCCGACTAGCGGGAGTAGGGGCGAGCAGTACTTC.